Listed here are 18 T cell receptor beta chains from one sample, sequenced in a study of blood T cell repertoires in COVID-19. TCRdb's table, derived via immunoSEQ multiplex PCR, lists solely in-frame clones and lacks some. The sample includes approximately 77,000 clones, 80% of them seen just once. The specimen was peripheral blood. Every receptor here comes from a woman between 65 and 79 years old with acute or convalescent COVID-19.

This clone was seen more than once but under ten times. The chain combines TRBV5-1 with TRBJ2-6, with a possible D match to TRBD1 (5 bases). CDR3 length: 15 residues. Germline V gene sequence: CDR1 SGHRS, CDR2 YFSETQ. V lost 4 bases, J lost 4 bases, and 12 bases lay in between. CDR3 residues: CASSPIGVGANVLTF. The CDR3 nucleotides are TGCGCCAGCAGCCCCATAGGGGTCGGGGCCAACGTCCTGACTTTC. Full variable domain (missing parts from reference TRBV5-1 and TRBJ2-6): KAGVTQTPRYLIKTRGQQVTLSCSPISGHRSVSWYQQTPGQGLQFLFEYFSETQRNKGNFPGRFSGRQFSNSRSEMNVSTLELGDSALYLCASSPIGVGANVLTFGAGSRLTVL.

J is TRBJ2-7 and V is TRBV13; weak D call: TRBD1 (6 bases). Trimming pared 5 bases from V and 2 bases from J, leaving 13 bases between. This CDR3 is 14 amino acids long. CDR1 and CDR2 (germline): PRHDT, FYEKMQ (reference sequence). The DNA for the CDR3 is TGTGCCAGCAGCCAAGACGGGACACCCTACGAGCAGTACTTC. This codes for CASSQDGTPYEQYF.

The chain combines TRBV3-1 (or the pseudogene TRBV3-2) with TRBJ2-1; the D gene is possibly TRBD2 (6 bases). V gave up 4 bases and J gave up 8 bases, with 12 bases separating them. The germline V gene has CDR1 LGHDT and CDR2 YNNKEL (reference sequence). The CDR3 has 13 amino acids. The CDR3 DNA is TGTGCCAGCAGCCTCGGGGGTACGGATGAGCAGTTCTTC. Translation gives CASSLGGTDEQFF.

A word on this clone: Other DNA sequences in the sample encode the same CDR3. The rearrangement links TRBV19 to TRBJ1-1, with D possibly being TRBD1 (5 bases). From germline, CDR1 is LNHDA and CDR2 SQIVND (reference sequence). Trimming removed 5 bases from V and 1 base from J, with 11 bases in between. The CDR3 extends over 14 amino acids. The CDR3, as DNA: TGTGCCAGTAGTCCGTCAGACAGGAACACTGAAGCTTTCTTT. Translating it yields CASSPSDRNTEAFF. Supplemented by reference TRBV19 and TRBJ1-1, the full variable domain reads DGGITQSPKYLFRKEGQNVTLSCEQNLNHDAMYWYRQDPGQGLRLIYYSQIVNDFQKGDIAEGYSVSREKKESFPLTVTSAQKNPTAFYLCASSPSDRNTEAFFGQGTRLTVV.

The chain's CDR3 is CASSPTDRPYEKLFF. The CDR3 coding sequence is TGTGCCAGCAGTCCGACCGACAGACCGTATGAAAAACTGTTTTTT. The chain combines TRBV5-5 with TRBJ1-4; perhaps TRBD1 as D (5 bases). There are 15 residues in the CDR3. V lost 5 bases and J lost 6, with 17 bases in between. Germline loops: CDR1 SGHKS, CDR2 YYEKEE (reference sequence).

The J gene is TRBJ1-1, the V gene TRBV7-3; perhaps TRBD1 as D (6 bases). The germline V gene has CDR1 SGHTA and CDR2 FQGTGA. The CDR3 sequence is 13 residues long. The V and J ends lost 4 bases and 1 base respectively, with 7 bases between them. CDR3 in amino acids: CASSSGQNTEAFF. Here the CDR3 DNA reads TGTGCCAGCAGCTCGGGACAGAACACTGAAGCTTTCTTT.

The rearrangement joins TRBV5-6 to TRBJ2-7; a weak D match, TRBD2 (6 bases). V gave up 0 bases and J gave up 2 bases, with 9 bases separating them. The germline V gene has CDR1 SGHDT and CDR2 YYEEEE. The CDR3 runs 14 residues. The CDR3, as DNA: TGTGCCAGCAGCTTGGGACTAGATCCCTACGAGCAGTACTTC. Amino acids: CASSLGLDPYEQYF.

This clone was picked up one time. This chain uses TRBV5-1 with TRBJ1-4; D ambiguous. CDR3 length equals 13 residues. Germline V gene lookup returns CDR1 SGHRS and CDR2 YFSETQ. V shed 4 bases and J shed 7 bases, with 11 bases lying between them. The CDR3 coding sequence is TGCGCCAGCAGCCTACCTCCTGGTGAAAAACTGTTTTTT. Translated, it gives CASSLPPGEKLFF.

The chain has TRBV3-1 (or the pseudogene TRBV3-2) and TRBJ2-5, with D maybe TRBD1 (6 bases). Germline lookup yields CDR1 LGHDT and CDR2 YNNKEL (reference sequence). The CDR3 runs 16 residues. Trimming stripped 0 bases from V and 5 bases from J, with 16 bases between. CDR3 coding DNA: TGTGCCAGCAGCCAAGACCCCGGGACATTAGGGGAGACCCAGTACTTC. As protein: CASSQDPGTLGETQYF.

This chain uses TRBV7-6 with TRBJ2-5; 7 positions match TRBD2. J gave up 0 bases and V 3 bases, and 10 bases lay outside the gene matches. Germline V lookup: CDR1 SGHVS, CDR2 FNYEAQ. CDR3 length: 17 amino acids. The CDR3, as DNA: TGTGCCAGCAGCTTTCTCCTGGGCGGGGGAGACCAAGAGACCCAGTACTTC. Residues: CASSFLLGGGDQETQYF.

This clone was counted a single time. Here the CDR3 reads CASSLQVYNEQFF. Here the CDR3 DNA reads TGTGCCAGCAGCTTACAGGTCTACAATGAGCAGTTCTTC. This chain uses TRBV7-2 with TRBJ2-1, with unresolved D. The germline V and J ends were trimmed by 2 bases and 3 bases, with 5 bases remaining between them. The CDR3 is made up of 13 amino acids. The V gene's germline CDR1 is SGHTA and CDR2 FQGNSA.

The chain joins TRBV19 to TRBJ2-7, with D uncertain. Germline V gene data show CDR1 as LNHDA and CDR2 as SQIVND (reference sequence). The CDR3 length is 14 residues. V dropped 3 bases and J dropped 0 bases, with 9 bases sitting between them. The CDR3 coding sequence is TGTGCCAGTAGTATCATCGGTAGCTCCTACGAGCAGTACTTC. This translates into CASSIIGSSYEQYF.

Concerning this clone: The same CDR3 is also encoded by other DNA sequences in this sample. The rearrangement joins TRBV4-1 to TRBJ1-1, with D unclear. Trimming shortened V by 0 bases and J by 3 bases, and 11 bases separated the two germline ends. CDR3 length: 15 residues. Germline V gene lookup returns CDR1 MGHRA and CDR2 YSYEKL. The CDR3: CASSQDPGLDTEAFF. The CDR3 bases are TGCGCCAGCAGCCAAGATCCGGGATTGGACACTGAAGCTTTCTTT.

The CDR3 DNA follows: TGTGCCATCAGTGGGACGGGAGGGGAAGGCACTGAAGCTTTCTTT. It translates to CAISGTGGEGTEAFF. The rearrangement joins TRBV10-3 to TRBJ1-1; D may be TRBD1 (5 bases). CDR3 length: 15 amino acids. The germline V and J ends were trimmed by 4 bases and 4 bases, with 16 bases remaining between them. Per germline, CDR1 ENHRY and CDR2 SYGVKD.

V and J are TRBV13 and TRBJ2-5; the match to TRBD2 covers 8 bases. The CDR3 has 15 amino acids. Germline CDR1 reads PRHDT; CDR2 reads FYEKMQ (reference sequence). V was pared by 0 bases and J by 4 bases, with 4 bases of the junction left unmatched. CDR3 sequence (DNA): TGTGCCAGCAGCTTAGGACGGGGGGGCAGAGAGACCCAGTACTTC. Protein: CASSLGRGGRETQYF. Full variable domain (rest looked up from reference TRBV13 and TRBJ2-5): AAGVIQSPRHLIKEKRETATLKCYPIPRHDTVYWYQQGPGQDPQFLISFYEKMQSDKGSIPDRFSAQQFSDYHSELNMSSLELGDSALYFCASSLGRGGRETQYFGPGTRLLVL.

This clone was seen only a few times. The rearrangement uses TRBV5-4 and TRBJ2-3, with 10 positions matching TRBD1. The trim removed 0 bases at V and 4 bases at J, leaving 5 bases unmatched. Germline loops: CDR1 SGHNT, CDR2 YYREEE (reference sequence). CDR3 length equals 16 residues. The chain's CDR3 is CASSLVGTGVSDTQYF. CDR3 DNA sequence: TGTGCCAGCAGCTTGGTAGGGACAGGGGTTTCAGATACGCAGTATTTT.

J is TRBJ1-1 and V is TRBV7-2, with a tentative D call TRBD1 (6 bases). Germline-derived CDR1 and CDR2 are SGHTA and FQGNSA. CDR3 length: 14 residues. V was pared by 6 bases and J by 4 bases, with 15 bases between. The CDR3 reads CASRSQQGSTEAFF. The CDR3 coding sequence is TGTGCCAGCAGATCCCAACAGGGATCCACTGAAGCTTTCTTT. Full variable domain (outside the CDR3, taken from reference TRBV7-2 and TRBJ1-1): GAGVSQSPSNKVTEKGKDVELRCDPISGHTALYWYRQSLGQGLEFLIYFQGNSAPDKSGLPSDRFSAERTGGSVSTLTIQRTQQEDSAVYLCASRSQQGSTEAFFGQGTRLTVV.

The rearrangement links TRBV5-1 to TRBJ2-7; possibly TRBD1 for D (5 bases). The V end was cut by 0 bases, the J end by 6 bases, with 16 bases between. This CDR3 comprises 15 residues. Germline V gene lookup returns CDR1 SGHRS and CDR2 YFSETQ. The CDR3 nucleotides are TGCGCCAGCAGCTTGGCCTCGGGCAGGGCAGTCGAGCAGTACTTC. Translation gives CASSLASGRAVEQYF.